This T cell receptor beta chain emerged from a study of molecular identifiers for immune sequencing clone quantification (dated by TCRdb to 2017 to 2018). About the investigation overall: In a replicate experiment, RNA from roughly 20,000 or 100,000 naive CD8 T cells was split into five aliquots, four of which were sequenced. The study was a methods study using CD8 T cells to benchmark molecular-identifier clustering-based TCR repertoire sequencing (MIDCIRS) and TCR RNA copy counting. Summary of the overall study and its limitations: The sizes of highly expanded clones could end up underestimated when identical TCR molecules share a barcode. In CMV-specific effector cells, clones with more than 20 RNA copies accounted for over 97% of molecules, whereas in naive cells such clones accounted for under 1%. Modeling gave about 3.2 recovered TCR RNA copies per cell versus 9.5 to 10 by digital PCR, implying about 30% capture efficiency. The naive libraries included spiked-in Jurkat TCR RNA (10 copies' worth), and this RNA is not part of the donor repertoire. When barcode sub-clustering was omitted, TCR diversity was inflated by chimeric consensus sequences, with chimeras reaching as high as 47%. A single cell's worth of spiked-in Jurkat TCR RNA was reported detectable even among around 1 million naive CD8 T cells.

The library was made by PCR. TCRdb records NextSeq 500 as the sequencer. Preparation of bulk TCR libraries followed a previously described approach, with the TCR primers listed in Table S5. Purification of total RNA was performed with the Qiagen AllPrep DNA/RNA kit. Before analysis, reads from multiple sequencing runs of the same library were pooled. The study's processing was this. Reads were retained only if the reads had an exact TCR constant sequence, and the retained reads were trimmed to 150 nt and grouped according to their 12-nt molecular barcodes. Reads in each barcode group were sub-clustered using a 15% Levenshtein threshold, and a quality-weighted consensus sequence was built for each RNA molecule. Non-functional sequences were discarded, and so were lower-count sequences lying one edit away from another sequence. Based on fitting two negative binomial distributions, any barcode sub-cluster with under 20% of the maximum read count was discarded. The public reads were quality trimmed at Q25 with fastp and then assembled into clones with MiXCR by TCRdb, keeping productive beta chains. Rows with a matching CDR3 protein are joined into one entry that keeps the most common DNA and genes. The V and J calls were not made by the authors but by TCRdb's processing. The sample has hundreds of thousands of distinct CDR3 sequences on record, under 25% of them singletons. 0.65% to 0.75% of the sample rests with the top ten.

Libraries of naive CD8 T cells were generated from roughly 21,000 to 960,000 sorted cells, with 10%, 30% or 50% of the purified RNA used. Naive CD8 T cells were FACS-sorted as CD8+CD4-CCR7+CD45RA+ on a BD FACSAria II into RLT Plus buffer. To test detection sensitivity, Jurkat RNA equal to around 10 TCR copies was added to samples of roughly 17,000-1,100,000 naive CD8 T cells. Enrichment of CD8 T cells was done with RosetteSep CD8+ T Cell Enrichment Cocktail plus Ficoll-Paque, and ACK red cell lysis came afterward. Concerning this clonotype: Its recognized antigen is unknown. One base away there is no much larger clone; base qualities are not given.

Relative to germline, V is 3 bases shorter and J is 7 bases shorter, with 19 bases between their ends. The germline V gene (reference sequence) yields DFQATT for CDR1 and SNEGSKA for CDR2. The CDR3 measures 14 amino acids from cysteine to phenylalanine. The kept DNA is CDR3 alone, 42 bases in frame from the first base. The sequenced material came from naive CD8+ T cells from blood, with Jurkat cell RNA spiked in. The label giving this sample's cell subset or site can be read as: FACS-sorted CD8+CD4-CCR7+CD45RA+ naive T cells. The chain joins TRBV20-1 to TRBJ2-7; the D gene may be TRBD1 or TRBD2, since each aligns over 5 bases. This receptor was taken from a human donor in good health. Some libraries in this study had Jurkat cell RNA spiked in. CDR3 loop: CSASDSVEGFEQYF. In nucleotides, the sequence is TGCAGTGCTAGCGACAGTGTTGAGGGTTTTGAGCAGTACTTC.